What follows describes a single TCR beta chain. Its antigen is still unknown. The PCR had 60 Vbeta and 13 Jbeta primers. Original data processing: About 10 million shared chains were among tens of millions of unique TCR beta chains counted in a later analysis. Repertoires were generated with immunoSEQ multiplex PCR, while TCRdb's copy carries only in-frame clones and drops some. Clone size and the V and J calls come from that table; the DNA yielded D and trimming. The sample has 100,000 or so clones; about 79% are singletons. V was trimmed by 0 bases and J by 7 bases, leaving 11 bases between them. Germline lookup yields CDR1 SGHRS and CDR2 YFSETQ. This CDR3 comprises 15 residues. The sample originates from a study of cytomegalovirus exposure and HLA in healthy donors. The study, taken as a whole, reports: At a 0.05 false discovery rate, a later analysis found 16,951 TCR beta sequences to be associated with HLA alleles. In a later analysis, TCR beta V- and J-gene trimming was associated with a missense DCLRE1C variant.

The chain recombines TRBV5-1 with TRBJ1-6, with D maybe TRBD1 (5 bases). The sample consisted of PBMCs. This TCR came from a woman aged 18-35 years in good health and CMV-seronegative. Here the CDR3 DNA reads TGCGCCAGCAGCTTGGGACAGCCCAAAAATTCACCCCTCCACTTT. It is translated as CASSLGQPKNSPLHF.